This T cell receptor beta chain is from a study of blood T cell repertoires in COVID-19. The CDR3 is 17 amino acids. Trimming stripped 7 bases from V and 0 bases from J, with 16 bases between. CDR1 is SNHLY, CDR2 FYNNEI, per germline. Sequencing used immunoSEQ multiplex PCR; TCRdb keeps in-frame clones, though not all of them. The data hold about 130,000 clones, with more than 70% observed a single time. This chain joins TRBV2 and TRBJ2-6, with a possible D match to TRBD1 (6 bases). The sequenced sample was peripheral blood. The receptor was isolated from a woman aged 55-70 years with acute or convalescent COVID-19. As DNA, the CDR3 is TGTGCCAGCACCCCGACAGGTGCAAACTCTGGGGCCAACGTCCTGACTTTC. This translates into CASTPTGANSGANVLTF.